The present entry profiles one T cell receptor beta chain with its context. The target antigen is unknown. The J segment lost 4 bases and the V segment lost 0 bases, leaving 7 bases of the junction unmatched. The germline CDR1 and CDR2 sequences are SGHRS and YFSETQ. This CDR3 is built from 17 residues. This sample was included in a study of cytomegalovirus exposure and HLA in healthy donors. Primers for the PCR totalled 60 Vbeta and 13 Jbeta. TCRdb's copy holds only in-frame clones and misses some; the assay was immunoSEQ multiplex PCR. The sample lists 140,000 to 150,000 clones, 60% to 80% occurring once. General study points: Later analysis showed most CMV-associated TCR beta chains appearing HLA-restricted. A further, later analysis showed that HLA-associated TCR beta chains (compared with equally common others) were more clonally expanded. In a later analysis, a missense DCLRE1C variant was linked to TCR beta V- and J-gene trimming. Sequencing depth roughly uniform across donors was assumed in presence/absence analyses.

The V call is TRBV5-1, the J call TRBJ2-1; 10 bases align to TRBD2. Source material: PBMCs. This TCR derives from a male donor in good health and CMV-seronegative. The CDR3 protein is CASSLGIRAGGYNEQFF. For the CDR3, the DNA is TGCGCCAGCAGCTTGGGGATCCGAGCGGGGGGGTACAATGAGCAGTTCTTC.